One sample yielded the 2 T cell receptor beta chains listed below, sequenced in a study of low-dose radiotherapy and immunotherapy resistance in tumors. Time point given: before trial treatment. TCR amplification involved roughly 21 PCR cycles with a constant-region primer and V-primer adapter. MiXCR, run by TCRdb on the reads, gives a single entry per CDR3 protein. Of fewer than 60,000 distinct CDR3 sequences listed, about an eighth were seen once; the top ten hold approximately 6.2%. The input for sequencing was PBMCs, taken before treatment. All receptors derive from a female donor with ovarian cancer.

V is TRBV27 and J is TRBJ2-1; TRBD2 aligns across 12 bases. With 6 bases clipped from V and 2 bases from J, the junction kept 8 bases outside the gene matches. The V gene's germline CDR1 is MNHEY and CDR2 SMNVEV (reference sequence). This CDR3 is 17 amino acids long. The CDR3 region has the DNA TGTGCCAGCAGCCCGACTAGCGGGAGAAAAACCTACAATGAGCAGTTCTTC. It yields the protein CASSPTSGRKTYNEQFF.

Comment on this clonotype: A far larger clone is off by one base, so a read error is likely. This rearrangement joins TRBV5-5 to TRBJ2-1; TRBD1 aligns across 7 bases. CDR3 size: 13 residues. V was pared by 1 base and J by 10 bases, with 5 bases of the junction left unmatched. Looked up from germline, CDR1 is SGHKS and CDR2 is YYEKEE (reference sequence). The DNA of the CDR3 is TGTGCCAGCAGCTTGCAGACAGGGATCGAGCAGTTCTTC. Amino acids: CASSLQTGIEQFF.